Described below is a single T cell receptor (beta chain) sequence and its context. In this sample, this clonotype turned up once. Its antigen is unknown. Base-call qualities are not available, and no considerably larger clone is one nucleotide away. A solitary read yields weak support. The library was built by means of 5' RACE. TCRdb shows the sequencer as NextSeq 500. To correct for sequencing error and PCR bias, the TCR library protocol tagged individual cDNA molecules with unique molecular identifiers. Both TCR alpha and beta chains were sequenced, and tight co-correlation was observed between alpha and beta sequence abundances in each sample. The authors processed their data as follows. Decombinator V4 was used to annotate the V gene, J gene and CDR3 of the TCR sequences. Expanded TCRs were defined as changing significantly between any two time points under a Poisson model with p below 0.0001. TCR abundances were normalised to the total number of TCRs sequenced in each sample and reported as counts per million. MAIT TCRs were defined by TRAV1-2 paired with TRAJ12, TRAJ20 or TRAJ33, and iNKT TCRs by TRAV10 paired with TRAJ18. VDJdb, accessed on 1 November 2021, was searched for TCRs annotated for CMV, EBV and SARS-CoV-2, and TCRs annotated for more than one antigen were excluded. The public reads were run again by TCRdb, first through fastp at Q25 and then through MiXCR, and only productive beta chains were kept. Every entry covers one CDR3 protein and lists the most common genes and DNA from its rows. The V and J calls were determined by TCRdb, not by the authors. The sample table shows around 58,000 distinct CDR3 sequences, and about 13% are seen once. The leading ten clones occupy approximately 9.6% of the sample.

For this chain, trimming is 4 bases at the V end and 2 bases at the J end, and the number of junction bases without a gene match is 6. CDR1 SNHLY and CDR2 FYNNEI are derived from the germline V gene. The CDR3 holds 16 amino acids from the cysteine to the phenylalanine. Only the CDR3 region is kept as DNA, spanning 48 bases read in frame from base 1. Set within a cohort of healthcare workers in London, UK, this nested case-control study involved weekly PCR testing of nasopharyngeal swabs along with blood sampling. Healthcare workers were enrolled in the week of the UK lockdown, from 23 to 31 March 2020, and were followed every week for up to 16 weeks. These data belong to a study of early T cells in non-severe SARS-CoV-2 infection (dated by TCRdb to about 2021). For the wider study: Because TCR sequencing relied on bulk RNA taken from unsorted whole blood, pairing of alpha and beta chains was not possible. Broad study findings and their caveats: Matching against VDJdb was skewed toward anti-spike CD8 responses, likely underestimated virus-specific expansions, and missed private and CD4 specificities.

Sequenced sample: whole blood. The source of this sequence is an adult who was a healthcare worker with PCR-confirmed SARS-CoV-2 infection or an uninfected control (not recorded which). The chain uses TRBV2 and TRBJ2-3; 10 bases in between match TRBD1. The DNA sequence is TGTGCCAGCAGTGTGGACAGGGGGTTTTCCACAGATACGCAGTATTTT. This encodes CASSVDRGFSTDTQYF.